The 27 T cell receptor beta chains below were found in one sample sequenced in a study of T cell changes during pregnancy in multiple sclerosis. This table comes from immunoSEQ multiplex PCR, and its TCRdb copy is limited to in-frame clones, with some not included. The sample records roughly 44,000 clones, 88% being singletons. The material was CD8+ T cells from peripheral blood mononuclear cells, obtained after pregnancy. The receptor source for this set is a female donor in good health, enrolled as a control in a pregnancy study.

CDR3 residues: CASSQEVAGSYNEQFF. The CDR3 DNA follows: TGCGCCAGCAGCCAAGAGGTAGCGGGGAGTTACAATGAGCAGTTCTTC. The rearrangement links TRBV4-3 to TRBJ2-1, with TRBD2 matching 8 bases. This CDR3 has 16 residues. The V segment lost 0 bases and the J segment 4 bases; nucleotides outside the gene matches: 5. Germline lookup yields CDR1 LGHNA and CDR2 YSLEER.

The chain recombines TRBV7-8 with TRBJ2-5; 7 bases line up with TRBD1. Per germline, CDR1 SGHVS and CDR2 FQNEAQ. J lost 3 bases, V lost 0 bases, and 7 bases had no gene match. The CDR3 loop spans 16 amino acids. The CDR3 is CASSLATGQFKETQYF. In nucleotides, the CDR3 is TGTGCCAGCAGCTTAGCGACGGGACAGTTTAAAGAGACCCAGTACTTC.

Only one count was recorded for this clone. V and J are TRBV6-6 and TRBJ2-3; TRBD2 aligns across 14 bases. Germline V gene sequence: CDR1 MNHNY, CDR2 SVGAGI (reference sequence). V dropped 5 bases and J dropped 13; count of bases not matched to a gene: 8. The CDR3 is 14 amino acids. In DNA form, the CDR3 reads TGTGCCAGCAGTCCGACTAGCGGGGGGGCCGGCGAGTATTTT. Protein sequence: CASSPTSGGAGEYF.

This clone has a single count. This CDR3 is CASSIPGDSGANVLTF. The CDR3, as DNA: TGTGCCAGTAGTATCCCGGGGGATTCTGGGGCCAACGTCCTGACTTTC. This rearrangement joins TRBV19 to TRBJ2-6; the D gene is possibly TRBD2 (6 bases). The CDR3 runs to 16 residues. Deletions cut 3 bases from V and 1 base from J, with 10 bases between. Germline CDR1 is LNHDA and CDR2 is SQIVND (reference sequence).

V is TRBV11-2 and J is TRBJ2-5; D is possibly TRBD1 (5 bases). The V gene lost 5 bases and the J gene lost 5 bases, with 18 bases spanning the gap. Germline V gene lookup returns CDR1 SGHAT and CDR2 FQNNGV. The CDR3 contains 15 residues. CDR3 coding DNA: TGTGCCAGCAGCAACAATCAGGGTACCCAGGAGACCCAGTACTTC. It encodes CASSNNQGTQETQYF.

This clone has a count of ten or more. J is TRBJ1-1 and V is TRBV27; D not certain. CDR1 is MNHEY, CDR2 SMNVEV, per germline (reference sequence). Trimming shortened V by 8 bases and J by 8 bases, and 12 bases separated the two germline ends. The CDR3 length is 11 residues. CDR3 coding DNA: TGTGCCAGCTTTACCGGGGAAGAAGCTTTCTTT. Its protein is CASFTGEEAFF.

CDR3 in DNA: TGTGCCATCAGTTCCCCCCCTGAGGGTCACACTGAAGCTTTCTTT. Its translation: CAISSPPEGHTEAFF. V and J are TRBV10-3 and TRBJ1-1, with D uncertain. This CDR3 is built from 15 residues. The ends were cut back, 5 bases at V and 3 bases at J, with 16 bases in the middle. Germline CDR1 is ENHRY and CDR2 is SYGVKD.

This clone appeared a few times. J is TRBJ1-5 and V is TRBV12-5, with D uncertain. Germline assignment: CDR1 LGHNT and CDR2 FRNRAP. The V and J ends lost 2 bases and 9 bases respectively, with 14 bases between them. CDR3 size: 14 residues. As DNA, the CDR3 is TGTGCTAGTGGTTTGCAGTCGACAAACGGGCCCCAGCATTTT. It specifies CASGLQSTNGPQHF.

Only one count was recorded for this clone. The chain combines TRBV15 with TRBJ1-1; D not certain. CDR1 and CDR2 (germline): LNHNV, YYDKDF (reference sequence). Trimming took 5 bases from V and 7 from J, leaving 14 bases between them. The CDR3 extends over 13 amino acids. CDR3 sequence reads: CATSPEDRFEAFF. The CDR3 nucleotides read TGTGCCACCAGCCCCGAAGATCGGTTTGAAGCTTTCTTT. The whole variable domain, remainder taken from reference TRBV15 and TRBJ1-1, is DAMVIQNPRYQVTQFGKPVTLSCSQTLNHNVMYWYQQKSSQAPKLLFHYYDKDFNNEADTPDNFQSRRPNTSFCFLDIRSPGLGDTAMYLCATSPEDRFEAFFGQGTRLTVV.

V and J are TRBV5-1 and TRBJ2-3; 7 positions agree with TRBD2. V lost 3 bases, J lost 2 bases, and 9 bases stayed unmatched. The CDR3 has 16 residues. Germline loops: CDR1 SGHRS, CDR2 YFSETQ. This chain's CDR3 is CASSYSGGSLTDTQYF. CDR3 DNA: TGCGCCAGCAGCTACTCGGGGGGTAGCCTCACAGATACGCAGTATTTT.

This clone was counted only a few times. The V gene is TRBV5-6, the J gene TRBJ1-6; D might be TRBD1 (5 bases). This CDR3 has 16 amino acids. The V gene lost 0 bases and the J gene lost 9 bases, with 16 bases spanning the gap. Germline CDR1 SGHDT, CDR2 YYEEEE. The CDR3 spells CASSLALEGTGSPLHF. The CDR3 nucleotides read TGTGCCAGCAGCTTGGCCTTGGAGGGCACAGGTTCACCCCTCCACTTT.

The chain combines TRBV7-9 with TRBJ1-1; TRBD1 matches at 7 bases. The length of the CDR3 is 15 residues. From germline, CDR1 is SEHNR and CDR2 FQNEAQ (reference sequence). V dropped 5 bases and J dropped 1; count of bases not matched to a gene: 7. This chain's CDR3 is CASSPPGQRNTEAFF. Written as DNA, the CDR3 is TGTGCCAGCAGCCCACCGGGACAGAGGAACACTGAAGCTTTCTTT.

This chain connects TRBV27 to TRBJ1-4; 8 bases line up with TRBD1. The V gene's germline CDR1 is MNHEY and CDR2 SMNVEV (reference sequence). The V segment lost 5 bases and the J segment 6 bases; nucleotides outside the gene matches: 11. The CDR3 length is 16 residues. In nucleotides, the CDR3 is TGTGCCAGCAGTCGACACCCGACAGGGGTGGATGAAAAACTGTTTTTT. The encoded protein is CASSRHPTGVDEKLFF. Supplemented by reference TRBV27 and TRBJ1-4, the full variable domain reads EAQVTQNPRYLITVTGKKLTVTCSQNMNHEYMSWYRQDPGLGLRQIYYSMNVEVTDKGDVPEGYKVSRKEKRNFPLILESPSPNQTSLYFCASSRHPTGVDEKLFFGSGTQLSVL.

This chain links TRBV6-5 with TRBJ2-1; 15 bases map to TRBD2. The CDR3 is 15 residues long. V shed 4 bases and J 6 bases; nucleotides not matched to a gene: 1. Germline V gives CDR1 MNHEY, CDR2 SVGAGI. CDR3 sequence (DNA): TGTGCCAGCAGTTCGGGACTAGCGGGGGGCAATGAGCAGTTCTTC. Translating gives CASSSGLAGGNEQFF.

The chain has TRBV4-3 and TRBJ2-2; weak D call: TRBD2 (5 bases). The CDR3 covers 17 residues. Germline values: CDR1 LGHNA, CDR2 YSLEER. V lost 0 bases to trimming and J lost 0 bases, with 11 bases between them. Here the CDR3 DNA reads TGCGCCAGCAGCCAAGACCTGAGGGCGACGAACACCGGGGAGCTGTTTTTT. It specifies CASSQDLRATNTGELFF.

J is TRBJ1-1 and V is TRBV5-4; 8 bases match TRBD1. Unmatched junction bases numbered 7, after V lost 1 base and J lost 5 bases. This CDR3 has 15 residues. Germline V lookup: CDR1 SGHNT, CDR2 YYREEE (reference sequence). The CDR3 DNA is TGTGCCAGCAGCTTGTACGCCCGGGACAGGACTGAAGCTTTCTTT. It encodes CASSLYARDRTEAFF.

Points on this clone: One end of the junction does not line up with germline, which may come from a read error. This sequence joins TRBV28 and TRBJ1-6, with D possibly TRBD1 on 5 matching bases. This CDR3 contains 14 residues. Germline CDR1 and CDR2: MDHEN and SYDVKM. In DNA, the CDR3 is TGTGCCAGCAGTCTGACAGTGGGGAATTCACCCCCCCACTTT. It codes for CASSLTVGNSPPHF.

This chain links TRBV28 with TRBJ1-4; 12 bases agree with TRBD1. Germline V CDR1 and CDR2: MDHEN, SYDVKM. The CDR3 consists of 16 residues. V trimming: 8 bases; J trimming: 0 bases; junction bases outside the gene matches: 4. CDR3 sequence reads: CASGTGGYATNEKLFF. The CDR3 nucleotides read TGTGCCAGCGGGACAGGGGGCTATGCAACTAATGAAAAACTGTTTTTT.

J is TRBJ1-2 and V is TRBV4-2; 9 nucleotides align to TRBD1. This CDR3 is 18 amino acids long. Germline CDR1 is LGHNA and CDR2 is YNFKEQ. V shed 0 bases and J 3 bases; nucleotides not matched to a gene: 11. The CDR3 coding sequence is TGTGCCAGCAGCCAAGATGCAGTTCTAGACAGGGGGGACTATGGCTACACCTTC. Translation: CASSQDAVLDRGDYGYTF.

The V call is TRBV6-4, the J call TRBJ2-1; 11 positions match TRBD1. After removal of 0 bases from V and 7 bases from J, the junction contained 5 bases not matched to a gene. From germline, CDR1 is MRHNA and CDR2 SNTAGT. The CDR3 totals 16 residues. This chain's CDR3 is CASSDSGQGDVNEQFF. The CDR3 DNA is TGTGCCAGCAGTGACTCGGGACAGGGGGACGTAAATGAGCAGTTCTTC.

This clone is a singleton in its sample. The V gene is TRBV4-3, the J gene TRBJ1-1, with 7 bases identical to TRBD1. The CDR3 length is 15 residues. V dropped 4 bases and J dropped 4; count of bases not matched to a gene: 9. Germline lookup yields CDR1 LGHNA and CDR2 YSLEER. CDR3 region: CASSPETGTSTEAFF. The CDR3 DNA sequence: TGCGCCAGCAGCCCAGAGACAGGGACCTCCACTGAAGCTTTCTTT.

This clone occurred many times. The rearrangement joins TRBV2 to TRBJ1-2; 8 bases align to TRBD1. J gave up 6 bases and V 3 bases, and 6 bases lay outside the gene matches. This CDR3 comprises 14 residues. Germline V gene data show CDR1 as SNHLY and CDR2 as FYNNEI. Here the CDR3 DNA reads TGTGCCAGCAGTGACCGGGACAGGCTAGATGGCTACACCTTC. It codes for CASSDRDRLDGYTF. Full variable domain (rest looked up from reference TRBV2 and TRBJ1-2): EPEVTQTPSHQVTQMGQEVILRCVPISNHLYFYWYRQILGQKVEFLVSFYNNEISEKSEIFDDQFSVERPDGSNFTLKIRSTKLEDSAMYFCASSDRDRLDGYTFGSGTRLTVV.

The chain is built from TRBV4-3 and TRBJ2-1; D is possibly TRBD2 (5 bases). Germline-derived CDR1 and CDR2 are LGHNA and YSLEER. CDR3 length: 16 residues. Trimming shortened V by 0 bases and J by 3 bases, and 12 bases separated the two germline ends. CDR3 DNA: TGCGCCAGCAGCCAAGATGGTGTGGGGAGCTACAATGAGCAGTTCTTC. This sequence encodes CASSQDGVGSYNEQFF.

CDR3 bases: TGTGCCAGCAGTGATGTTAGCGGGGCGTACAATGAGCAGTTCTTC. It codes for CASSDVSGAYNEQFF. The chain joins TRBV2 to TRBJ2-1; 8 bases line up with TRBD2. The length of the CDR3 is 15 residues. Germline-derived CDR1 and CDR2 are SNHLY and FYNNEI. With 3 bases clipped from V and 4 bases from J, the junction kept 5 bases outside the gene matches.

V usage is TRBV7-2 and J usage is TRBJ1-6; tentatively, D is TRBD1 (6 bases). This CDR3 comprises 15 residues. V shed 2 bases and J shed 7 bases, with 12 bases lying between them. CDR1 SGHTA and CDR2 FQGNSA come from the germline V gene. CDR3 amino acids: CASSLNRVDNSPLHF. DNA of the CDR3: TGTGCCAGCAGCTTAAACAGGGTGGACAATTCACCCCTCCACTTT. Complete variable domain (other parts from reference TRBV7-2 and TRBJ1-6): GAGVSQSPSNKVTEKGKDVELRCDPISGHTALYWYRQSLGQGLEFLIYFQGNSAPDKSGLPSDRFSAERTGGSVSTLTIQRTQQEDSAVYLCASSLNRVDNSPLHFGNGTRLTVT.

The chain has TRBV19 and TRBJ1-1, with 7 bases matching TRBD1. Germline CDR1 reads LNHDA; CDR2 reads SQIVND (reference sequence). The CDR3 sequence is 11 residues long. V trimming: 7 bases; J trimming: 6 bases; junction bases outside the gene matches: 2. Here the CDR3 DNA reads TGTGCCAGTACAACAGGGGCTGAAGCTTTCTTT. Translated: CASTTGAEAFF.

The chain couples TRBV15 to TRBJ1-5, with a tentative D call TRBD1 (5 bases). In germline, CDR1 is LNHNV, CDR2 YYDKDF (reference sequence). V was trimmed by 5 bases and J by 6 bases, leaving 11 bases between them. This CDR3 has 13 amino acids. The CDR3 DNA follows: TGTGCCACCAGCCCCAGGGAGGGTCAGCCCCAGCATTTT. It encodes CATSPREGQPQHF. The whole variable domain, remainder taken from reference TRBV15 and TRBJ1-5, is DAMVIQNPRYQVTQFGKPVTLSCSQTLNHNVMYWYQQKSSQAPKLLFHYYDKDFNNEADTPDNFQSRRPNTSFCFLDIRSPGLGDTAMYLCATSPREGQPQHFGDGTRLSIL.